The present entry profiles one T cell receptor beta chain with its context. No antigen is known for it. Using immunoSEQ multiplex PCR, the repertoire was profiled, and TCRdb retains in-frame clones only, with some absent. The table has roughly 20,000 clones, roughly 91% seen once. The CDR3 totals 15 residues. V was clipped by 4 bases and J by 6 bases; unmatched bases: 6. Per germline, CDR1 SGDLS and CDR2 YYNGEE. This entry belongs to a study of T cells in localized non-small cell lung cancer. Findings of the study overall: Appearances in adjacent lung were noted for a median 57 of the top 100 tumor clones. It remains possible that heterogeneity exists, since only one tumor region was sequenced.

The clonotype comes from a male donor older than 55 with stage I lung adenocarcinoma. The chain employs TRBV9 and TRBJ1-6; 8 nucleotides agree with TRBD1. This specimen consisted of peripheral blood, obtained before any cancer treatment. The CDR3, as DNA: TGTGCCAGCAGCCCCCGGACAGGGAGTAATTCACCCCTCCACTTT. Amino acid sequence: CASSPRTGSNSPLHF.